Listed below are T cell receptor beta chains from one sample, sequenced in a study of radiotherapy plus CTLA-4 blockade in lung cancer. Clones were sequenced by immunoSEQ multiplex PCR, and TCRdb holds only the in-frame ones, with some missing. The repertoire holds tens of thousands of clones, with roughly 86% as singletons. Sample: peripheral blood, taken from a patient treated with radiotherapy plus ipilimumab. The receptors come from a human donor with non-small cell lung cancer that progressed on radiotherapy plus ipilimumab. The CDR3 runs from the conserved cysteine through the conserved F or W. The D gene is left open where the match is weak. The size of a clone is reported for some rows only, either as once, few or many, or as a class for expanded clones.

j_call	clone_size	cdr3_length	d_call	v_call	cdr3_aa	cdr3_nt
TRBJ1-2	NA	16	NA	TRBV19	CASSIDLMPRIYGYTF	TGTGCCAGTAGTATAGATCTCATGCCGAGAATTTATGGCTATACCTTC
TRBJ2-7	NA	13	TRBD1	TRBV19	CASSSQGEYEQYF	TGTGCCAGTAGTAGTCAGGGGGAATACGAGCAGTACTTC
TRBJ2-7	medium-sized	15	TRBD1	TRBV14	CASSQVGDRGLEQYF	TGTGCCAGCAGCCAAGTAGGTGACAGGGGGCTCGAGCAGTACTTC
TRBJ1-1	NA	15	NA	TRBV6-6	CASSYYGPRGTEAFF	TGTGCCAGCAGTTACTACGGGCCCCGGGGGACTGAAGCTTTCTTT
TRBJ1-2	NA	14	NA	TRBV29-1	CSVRQGSANYGYTF	TGCAGCGTTCGGCAAGGCAGTGCTAACTATGGCTACACCTTC
TRBJ2-3	once	15	NA	TRBV7-3	CASSFGRGGADTQYF	TGTGCCAGCAGCTTCGGTAGGGGGGGCGCAGATACGCAGTATTTT
TRBJ2-1	NA	13	NA	TRBV5-1	CASSLVGLDEQFF	TGCGCCAGCAGCTTGGTCGGGTTGGACGAGCAGTTCTTC
TRBJ1-1	NA	15	TRBD1	TRBV7-9	CASSSGTGGDTEAFF	TGTGCCAGCAGCTCCGGGACAGGGGGGGACACTGAAGCTTTCTTT
TRBJ2-3	NA	12	NA	TRBV7-6	CASSLQVDTQYF	TGTGCCAGCAGCTTACAGGTAGATACGCAGTATTTT
TRBJ1-6	NA	15	NA	TRBV4-2	CASSRGGASNSPLHF	TGTGCCAGCAGCCGAGGGGGGGCCTCGAATTCACCCCTCCACTTT
TRBJ2-3	NA	16	TRBD2	TRBV30	CAWSAKRGGGTDTQYF	TGTGCCTGGAGTGCCAAAAGGGGCGGGGGGACAGATACGCAGTATTTT
TRBJ2-7	NA	15	TRBD2	TRBV7-9	CASSPDLAGEREQYF	TGTGCCAGCAGCCCCGATCTAGCGGGAGAGCGCGAGCAGTACTTC
TRBJ2-3	NA	16	TRBD2	TRBV4-3	CASSPGLAGIRDTQYF	TGCGCCAGCAGCCCAGGACTAGCAGGAATTCGGGATACGCAGTATTTT
TRBJ2-5	NA	15	NA	TRBV5-1	CASSPEGGSQETQYF	TGCGCCAGCAGCCCGGAGGGTGGGTCCCAAGAGACCCAGTACTTC
TRBJ2-7	NA	19	TRBD2	TRBV28	CASSLMGSGRAVSIYEQYF	TGTGCCAGCAGTTTAATGGGTAGCGGGAGGGCGGTGAGTATCTACGAGCAGTACTTC
TRBJ1-2	NA	13	NA	TRBV7-9	CASSLVGGYGYTF	TGTGCCAGCAGCTTAGTAGGGGGCTATGGCTACACCTTC